A single sample is the source of the 14 T cell receptor beta chains below, sequenced in a study of blood T cells in healthy people across ages. PCR was performed a second time for 7 to 11 cycles using a sample-barcoded 5' primer and a J-beta primer mix. One entry per CDR3 protein, called by TCRdb with MiXCR from the 5' RACE reads. Found here are around 990,000 distinct CDR3 sequences, 20% to 25% of them singletons; the top ten hold less than 0.85%. This sample was shared with a second study, whose subject was T cells of mothers and their children.

The sequencing input was blood. The receptors originated from a girl aged 2-10 years in good health.

This chain links TRBV25-1 with TRBJ2-5; a possible D gene is TRBD1 (6 bases). The DNA end favors TRBJ2-7, so the J call may be wrong. Germline assignment: CDR1 MGHDK and CDR2 SYGVNS. CDR3 length: 15 residues. The CDR3 loop is CASSDQRTDPYEQYF. CDR3 bases: TGTGCCAGCAGTGACCAACGGACAGATCCCTACGAGCAGTACTTC.

This clonotype was observed a few times. This chain uses TRBV7-9 with TRBJ2-2; 12 bases fit TRBD2. The V segment lost 3 bases and the J segment 5 bases; nucleotides outside the gene matches: 13. The CDR3 has 19 residues. Germline V gene lookup returns CDR1 SEHNR and CDR2 FQNEAQ (reference sequence). The CDR3 DNA is TGTGCCAGCAGCTTGCGACTAGCGGGAGTTTTACGGGGGACCGGGGAGCTGTTTTTT. As protein: CASSLRLAGVLRGTGELFF.

The V gene is TRBV5-6, the J gene TRBJ2-5; D is unclear. Per the germline V gene, CDR1 is SGHDT and CDR2 is YYEEEE. The germline V and J ends were trimmed by 3 bases and 9 bases, with 15 bases remaining between them. The CDR3 spans 13 residues. CDR3 nucleotides: TGTGCCAGCAGCTCCGGCGGTGCCCGGCCCCAGTACTTC. Its translation: CASSSGGARPQYF. The full variable domain, its missing parts supplied by reference TRBV5-6 and TRBJ2-5, is DAGVTQSPTHLIKTRGQQVTLRCSPKSGHDTVSWYQQALGQGPQFIFQYYEEEERQRGNFPDRFSGHQFPNYSSELNVNALLLGDSALYLCASSSGGARPQYFGPGTRLLVL.

The chain combines TRBV6-6 with TRBJ2-3; D is uncertain. The CDR3 is 13 amino acids. Trimming removed 2 bases at V and 6 bases at J, with 9 bases between. CDR1 MNHNY and CDR2 SVGAGI come from the germline V gene (reference sequence). CDR3 loop: CASSYIPRDTQYF. The CDR3 coding sequence is TGTGCCAGCAGTTACATCCCTCGGGATACGCAGTATTTT.

This clonotype was seen only a few times. V and J are TRBV20-1 and TRBJ2-3, with D perhaps being TRBD1 or TRBD2 (5 bases each). The CDR3 totals 15 residues. Trimming left V 5 bases short and J 5 bases short, with 20 bases between. Looked up from germline, CDR1 is DFQATT and CDR2 is SNEGSKA (reference sequence). Here the CDR3 DNA reads TGCAGTGCTCGGCCCCTAGCCCACACAGGAGATACGCAGTATTTT. Protein product: CSARPLAHTGDTQYF.

The V gene is TRBV6-5, the J gene TRBJ1-4; D gene ambiguous. V gave up 2 bases and J gave up 1 base, with 8 bases separating them. Looked up from germline, CDR1 is MNHEY and CDR2 is SVGAGI. The CDR3 runs 15 residues. The CDR3 sequence is CASSYPGRTNEKLFF. CDR3 nucleotides: TGTGCCAGCAGTTACCCGGGTAGAACTAATGAAAAACTGTTTTTT.

This clonotype was observed a handful of times. The genes are TRBV9 and TRBJ2-1, with TRBD1 matching 9 bases. Germline CDR1 and CDR2: SGDLS and YYNGEE. The length of the CDR3 is 17 residues. Trimming cost V 2 bases and J 6 bases; bases outside gene matches: 12. DNA for the CDR3: TGTGCCAGCAGCGTGGGACAGGGACGGCCAAGGGGCAATGAGCAGTTCTTC. Translating gives CASSVGQGRPRGNEQFF.

This clonotype was seen a handful of times. The CDR3 DNA follows: TGTGCCAGCAGCCAAAGGACGGGGACAGCGAACACTGAAGCTTTCTTT. Protein sequence: CASSQRTGTANTEAFF. V usage is TRBV4-2 and J usage is TRBJ1-1; 7 bases align to TRBD1. Germline assignment: CDR1 LGHNA and CDR2 YNFKEQ. The CDR3 has 16 amino acids. The V and J ends lost 2 bases and 1 base, in that order; junction bases with no gene match: 7.

In regard to this clonotype: A junction boundary mismatches the germline segment, possibly from a read error. J is TRBJ2-5 and V is TRBV29-1, with 12 bases identical to TRBD2. Germline CDR1 and CDR2: SQVTM and ANQGSEA. The CDR3 totals 15 residues. The CDR3 loop reads CSVEGLAGHQEAQYF. The CDR3 DNA reads TGCAGCGTGGAAGGACTAGCGGGGCATCAAGAGGCCCAGTACTTC.

The chain joins TRBV6-5 to TRBJ1-6, with 8 bases lining up with TRBD1. Germline V gives CDR1 MNHEY, CDR2 SVGAGI. The CDR3 has 12 residues. Unmatched junction bases numbered 1, after V lost 7 bases and J lost 8 bases. The CDR3 DNA sequence: TGTGCCAGCAAACAGGGGGATTCACCCCTCCACTTT. Translated: CASKQGDSPLHF.

A few counts support this clonotype. The CDR3: CASSFDPGLAGTQYF. DNA for the CDR3: TGTGCCAGCAGCTTCGACCCGGGACTAGCGGGTACCCAGTACTTC. The chain links TRBV7-9 to TRBJ2-5; 12 nucleotides align to TRBD2. CDR1 SEHNR and CDR2 FQNEAQ come from the germline V gene (reference sequence). The V segment lost 3 bases and the J segment 8 bases; nucleotides outside the gene matches: 7. This CDR3 has 15 amino acids.

The gene calls are TRBV7-9 and TRBJ2-5, with TRBD1 matching 9 bases. TRBJ2-7 explains the end of the DNA better; the J call may be wrong. The CDR3 is 16 residues long. Germline V gene sequence: CDR1 SEHNR, CDR2 FQNEAQ (reference sequence). In DNA form, the CDR3 reads TGTGCCAGCAGCTCCATAGTGGGACAGGGAATAGCCGAGCAGTACTTC. Protein sequence: CASSSIVGQGIAEQYF.

V is TRBV6-2 or TRBV6-3 and J is TRBJ1-5, with D perhaps TRBD1 (6 bases). V shed 4 bases and J shed 7 bases, with 14 bases lying between them. There are 14 residues in the CDR3. Germline V gene sequence: CDR1 MNHEY, CDR2 SVGEGT. The CDR3 DNA is TGTGCCAGCAGTTGGACAGCCGGAGGACAGCCCCAGCATTTT. It specifies CASSWTAGGQPQHF.

The table lists this clonotype with a few counts. The rearrangement joins TRBV29-1 to TRBJ2-1; 9 bases map to TRBD2. The J call is uncertain, as TRBJ2-7 better fits the DNA end. Germline V lookup: CDR1 SQVTM, CDR2 ANQGSEA. The CDR3 contains 12 residues. The CDR3 DNA sequence: TGCAGCGCGAAGGGACTAGCCGGCGAGCAGTACTTC. Its protein is CSAKGLAGEQYF.